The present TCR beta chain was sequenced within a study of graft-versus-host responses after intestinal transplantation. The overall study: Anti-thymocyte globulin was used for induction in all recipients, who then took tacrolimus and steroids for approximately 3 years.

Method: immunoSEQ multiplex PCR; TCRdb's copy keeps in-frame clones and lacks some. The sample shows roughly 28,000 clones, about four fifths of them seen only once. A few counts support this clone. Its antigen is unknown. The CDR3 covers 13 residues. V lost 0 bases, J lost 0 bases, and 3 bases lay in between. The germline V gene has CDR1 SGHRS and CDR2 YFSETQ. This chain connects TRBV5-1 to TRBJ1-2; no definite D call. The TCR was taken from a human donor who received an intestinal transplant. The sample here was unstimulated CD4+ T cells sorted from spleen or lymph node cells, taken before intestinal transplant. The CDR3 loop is CASSLDTNYGYTF. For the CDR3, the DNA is TGCGCCAGCAGCTTGGACACTAACTATGGCTACACCTTC.